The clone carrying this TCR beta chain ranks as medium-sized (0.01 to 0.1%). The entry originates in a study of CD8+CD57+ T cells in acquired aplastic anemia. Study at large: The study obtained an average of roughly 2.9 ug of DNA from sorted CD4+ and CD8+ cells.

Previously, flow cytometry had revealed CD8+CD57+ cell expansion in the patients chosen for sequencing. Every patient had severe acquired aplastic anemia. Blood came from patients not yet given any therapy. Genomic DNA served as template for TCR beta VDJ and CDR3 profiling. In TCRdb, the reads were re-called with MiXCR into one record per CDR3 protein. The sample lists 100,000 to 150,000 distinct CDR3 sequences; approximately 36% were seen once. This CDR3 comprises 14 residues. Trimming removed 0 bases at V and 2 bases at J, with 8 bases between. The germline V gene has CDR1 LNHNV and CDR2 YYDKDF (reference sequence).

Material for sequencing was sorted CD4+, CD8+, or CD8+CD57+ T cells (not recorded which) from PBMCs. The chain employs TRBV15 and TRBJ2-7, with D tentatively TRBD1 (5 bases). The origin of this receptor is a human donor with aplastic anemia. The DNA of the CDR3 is TGTGCCACCAGCAGAGATCAGGGTACCTACGAGCAGTACTTC. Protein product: CATSRDQGTYEQYF.